This T cell receptor (beta chain) was identified during a study of vaccination and CD4 T cells after COVID-19. Study information: The convalescent group had six males, four females, seven Caucasians, two Asians, one multiracial. The stimulus for the cells was overlapping spike peptides derived from SARS-CoV-2, HCoV-NL63, HCoV-OC43 and HCoV-229E.

The CDR3 covers 15 residues. V shed 5 bases and J shed 3 bases, with 14 bases lying between them. Germline assignment: CDR1 MNHNS and CDR2 SASEGT. With the Oncomine TCR Beta short-read assay, DNA from cultured CD4+ T cells was sequenced. The authors extracted genomic DNA from cultured CD4+ T cells. Using its own MiXCR run on the PCR reads, TCRdb lists one record per CDR3 protein. The sample holds over 15,000 distinct CDR3 sequences, under 60% seen once. This clonotype was counted between two and nine times. Its antigen is undetermined. Treatment in this sample: approximately nine-day PBMC culture with coronavirus spike peptide pools or control peptides (ViraFEST assay). Peptide pool stimulation in ViraFEST expanded antigen-specific T cells, whose TCRs were then sequenced.

The V and J genes are TRBV6-1 and TRBJ1-5; tentative D call: TRBD1 (5 bases). Sample: CD4+ T cells from blood, cultured in vitro, taken after SARS-CoV-2 vaccination. This sequence was found in a human donor who had recovered from COVID-19. CDR3 amino acids: CASSRGVPLNQPQHF. In nucleotides, the CDR3 is TGTGCCAGCAGTAGAGGGGTCCCCCTCAATCAGCCCCAGCATTTT.